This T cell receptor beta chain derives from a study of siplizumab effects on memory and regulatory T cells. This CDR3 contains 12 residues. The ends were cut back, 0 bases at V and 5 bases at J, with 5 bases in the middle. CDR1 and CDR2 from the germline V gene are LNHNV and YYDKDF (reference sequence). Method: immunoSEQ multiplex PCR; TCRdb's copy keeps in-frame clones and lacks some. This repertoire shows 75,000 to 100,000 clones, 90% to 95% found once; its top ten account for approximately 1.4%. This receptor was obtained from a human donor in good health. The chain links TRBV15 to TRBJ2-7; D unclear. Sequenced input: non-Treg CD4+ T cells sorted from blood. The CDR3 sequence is CATSRDLDEQYF. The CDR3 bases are TGTGCCACCAGCAGAGATCTTGACGAGCAGTACTTC.